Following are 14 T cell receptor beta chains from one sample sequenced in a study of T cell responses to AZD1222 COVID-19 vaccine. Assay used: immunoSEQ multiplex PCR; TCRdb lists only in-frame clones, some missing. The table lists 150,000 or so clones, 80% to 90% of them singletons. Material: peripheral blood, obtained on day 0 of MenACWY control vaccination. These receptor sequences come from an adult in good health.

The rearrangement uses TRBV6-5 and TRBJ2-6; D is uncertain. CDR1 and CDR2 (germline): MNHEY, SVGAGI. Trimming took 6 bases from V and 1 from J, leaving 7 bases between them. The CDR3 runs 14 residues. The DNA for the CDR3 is TGTGCCAGCAGCAAAAGTTCTGGGGCCAACGTCCTGACTTTC. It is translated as CASSKSSGANVLTF.

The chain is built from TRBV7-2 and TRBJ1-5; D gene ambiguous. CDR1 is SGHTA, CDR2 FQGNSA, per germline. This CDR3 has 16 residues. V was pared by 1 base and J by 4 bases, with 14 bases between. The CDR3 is CASSLDGQGGNQPQHF. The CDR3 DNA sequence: TGTGCCAGCAGCTTAGACGGCCAAGGAGGAAATCAGCCCCAGCATTTT.

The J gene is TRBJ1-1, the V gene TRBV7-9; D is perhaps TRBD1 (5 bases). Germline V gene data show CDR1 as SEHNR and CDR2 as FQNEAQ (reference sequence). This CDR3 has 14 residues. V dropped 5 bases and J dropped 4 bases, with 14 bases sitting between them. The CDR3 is CASSLQTGGTEAFF. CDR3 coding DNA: TGTGCCAGCAGCCTACAGACGGGGGGCACTGAAGCTTTCTTT.

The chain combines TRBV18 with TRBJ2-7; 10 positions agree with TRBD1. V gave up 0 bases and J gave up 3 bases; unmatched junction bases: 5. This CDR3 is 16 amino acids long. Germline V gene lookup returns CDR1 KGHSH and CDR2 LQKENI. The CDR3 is CASSPPETGGSYEQYF. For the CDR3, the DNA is TGTGCCAGCTCACCACCGGAGACAGGGGGCAGCTACGAGCAGTACTTC.

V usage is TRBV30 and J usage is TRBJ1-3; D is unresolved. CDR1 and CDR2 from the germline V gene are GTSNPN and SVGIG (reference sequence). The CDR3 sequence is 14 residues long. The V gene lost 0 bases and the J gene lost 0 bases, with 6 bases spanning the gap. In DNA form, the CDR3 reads TGTGCCTGGAGTGTGGAAACCTCTGGAAACACCATATATTTT. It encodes CAWSVETSGNTIYF. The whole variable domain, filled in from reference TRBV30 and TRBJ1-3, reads SQTIHQWPATLVQPVGSPLSLECTVEGTSNPNLYWYRQAAGRGLQLLFYSVGIGQISSEVPQNLSASRPQDRQFILSSKKLLLSDSGFYLCAWSVETSGNTIYFGEGSWLTVV.

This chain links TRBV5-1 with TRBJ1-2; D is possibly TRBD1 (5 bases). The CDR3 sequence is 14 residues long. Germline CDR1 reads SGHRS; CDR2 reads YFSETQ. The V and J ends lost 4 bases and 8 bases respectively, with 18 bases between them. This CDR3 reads CASSAFRDSGGYTF. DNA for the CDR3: TGCGCCAGCAGCGCCTTCCGGGACTCGGGGGGCTACACCTTC.

The CDR3 loop is CAGRAGPLEEQYF. The CDR3 nucleotides read TGTGCCGGGAGGGCGGGACCCCTTGAAGAGCAGTACTTC. The chain is built from TRBV2 and TRBJ2-7; 7 bases agree with TRBD2. The V and J ends lost 11 bases and 7 bases, in that order; junction bases with no gene match: 14. The CDR3 spans 13 residues. From germline, CDR1 is SNHLY and CDR2 FYNNEI.

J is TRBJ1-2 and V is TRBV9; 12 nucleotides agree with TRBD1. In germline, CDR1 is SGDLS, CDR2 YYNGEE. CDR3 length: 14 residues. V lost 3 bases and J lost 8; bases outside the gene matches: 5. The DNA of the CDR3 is TGTGCCAGCAGCGAGGGACAGGGGGCGGGCGGCTACACCTTC. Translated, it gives CASSEGQGAGGYTF.

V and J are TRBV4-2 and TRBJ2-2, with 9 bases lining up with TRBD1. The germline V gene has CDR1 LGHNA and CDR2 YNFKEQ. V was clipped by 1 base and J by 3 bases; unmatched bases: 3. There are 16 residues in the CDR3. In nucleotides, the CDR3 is TGTGCCAGCAGCCAAGGGGACAGGGTGGACACCGGGGAGCTGTTTTTT. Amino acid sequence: CASSQGDRVDTGELFF.

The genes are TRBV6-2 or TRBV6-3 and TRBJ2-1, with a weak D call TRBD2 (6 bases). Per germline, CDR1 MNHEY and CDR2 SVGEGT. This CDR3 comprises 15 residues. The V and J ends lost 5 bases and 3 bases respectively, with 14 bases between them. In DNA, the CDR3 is TGTGCCAGCAGTCTCGCTAGCGCGTTCTACAATGAGCAGTTCTTC. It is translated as CASSLASAFYNEQFF.

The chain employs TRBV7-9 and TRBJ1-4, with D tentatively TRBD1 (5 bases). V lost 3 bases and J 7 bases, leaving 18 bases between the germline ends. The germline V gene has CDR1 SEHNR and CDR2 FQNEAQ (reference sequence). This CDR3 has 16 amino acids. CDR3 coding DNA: TGTGCCAGCAGCTTGGGAATGGAGGGGAGGCTTGAAAAACTGTTTTTT. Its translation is CASSLGMEGRLEKLFF.

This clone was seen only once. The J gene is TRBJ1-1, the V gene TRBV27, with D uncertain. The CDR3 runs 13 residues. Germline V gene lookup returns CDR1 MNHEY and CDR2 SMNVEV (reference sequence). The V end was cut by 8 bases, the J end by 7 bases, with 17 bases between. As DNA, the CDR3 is TGTGCCAGCGGCATACCGGGTGTTTTTGAAGCTTTCTTT. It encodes CASGIPGVFEAFF.

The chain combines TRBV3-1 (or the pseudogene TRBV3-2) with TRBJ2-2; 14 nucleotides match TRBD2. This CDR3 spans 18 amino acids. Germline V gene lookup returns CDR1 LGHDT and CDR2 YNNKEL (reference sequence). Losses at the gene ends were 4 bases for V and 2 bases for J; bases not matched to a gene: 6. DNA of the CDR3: TGTGCCAGCAGCCTAGGACTAGCGGGAGGCGTTAACACCGGGGAGCTGTTTTTT. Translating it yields CASSLGLAGGVNTGELFF.

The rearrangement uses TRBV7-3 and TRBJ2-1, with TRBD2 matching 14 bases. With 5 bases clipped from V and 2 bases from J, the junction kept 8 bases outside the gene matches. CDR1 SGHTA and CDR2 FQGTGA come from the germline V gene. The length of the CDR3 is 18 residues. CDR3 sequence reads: CASSPLGTSGSTYNEQFF. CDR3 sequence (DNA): TGTGCCAGCAGCCCTTTAGGGACTAGCGGGAGCACCTACAATGAGCAGTTCTTC.